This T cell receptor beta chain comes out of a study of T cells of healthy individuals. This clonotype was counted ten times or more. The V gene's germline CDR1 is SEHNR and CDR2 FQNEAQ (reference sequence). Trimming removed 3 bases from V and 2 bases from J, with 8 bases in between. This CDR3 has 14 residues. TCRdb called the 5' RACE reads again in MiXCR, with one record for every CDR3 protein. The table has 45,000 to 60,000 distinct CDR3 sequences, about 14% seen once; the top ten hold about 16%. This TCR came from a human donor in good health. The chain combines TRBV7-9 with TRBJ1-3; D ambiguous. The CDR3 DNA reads TGTGCCAGCAGCTTGGGAACAGCTGGAAACACCATATATTTT. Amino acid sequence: CASSLGTAGNTIYF.